This TCR beta chain was recovered during a study of blood T cells in healthy people across ages. With respect to this clonotype: Its antigen is as yet unknown.

The CDR3 length is 16 residues. Trimming pared 6 bases from V and 0 bases from J, leaving 17 bases between. The second PCR ran roughly 6 to 11 cycles with a sample-barcoded 5' primer and J-beta primers. MiXCR, applied by TCRdb to the 5' RACE reads, yields one record per CDR3 protein. Of 1.5 million to 1.8 million distinct CDR3 sequences in the sample, roughly 43% were seen once. General study findings and limits: Bulk PBMC profiling left naive and antigen-experienced comparisons inconclusive.

The sample was blood. The chain uses TRBV12-3 or TRBV12-4 and TRBJ1-2; TRBD1 is a possible D gene (6 bases). The source is a woman aged 18 to 35 in good health. In DNA form, the CDR3 reads TGTGCCAGCAGCCATTCAACAGGGCTAGCTAACTATGGCTACACCTTC. Protein sequence: CASSHSTGLANYGYTF.